This TCR beta chain originates from a study of cytomegalovirus exposure and HLA in healthy donors. Study outcomes and limitations: With DRB1 most and HLA-C fewest, TCR association rates differed between HLA loci in a later analysis.

PCR used 60 Vbeta primers and 13 Jbeta primers. The data were produced by immunoSEQ multiplex PCR, yet TCRdb's version contains in-frame clones alone and is incomplete. In all, the sample yields 65,000 to 90,000 clones. The V segment lost 2 bases and the J segment 1 base; nucleotides outside the gene matches: 6. There are 17 residues in the CDR3. The germline V gene encodes CDR1 SEHNR and CDR2 FQNEAQ (reference sequence). Remarks on this clone: The target antigen is unknown.

Healthy bone marrow donors supplied every sample. The sample consisted of PBMCs. This receptor was obtained from a man aged 40-50 years in good health and CMV-seronegative. This chain links TRBV7-9 with TRBJ2-2, with 8 nucleotides matching TRBD1. CDR3 sequence: CASSLSFGTGNTGELFF. The CDR3 DNA sequence: TGTGCCAGCAGCTTATCTTTCGGGACAGGGAACACCGGGGAGCTGTTTTTT.